This TCR beta chain comes out of a study of cytomegalovirus exposure and HLA in healthy donors. V lost 4 bases and J lost 0, with 14 bases in between. The CDR3 has 16 residues. Germline CDR1 and CDR2: SGHDT and YYEEEE. The PCR was carried out with 60 Vbeta primers and 13 Jbeta primers. Sequenced by immunoSEQ multiplex PCR; TCRdb stores in-frame clones only, minus some. The sample has 150,000 to 200,000 clones; around 79% are singletons. Samples came from healthy bone marrow donors. The study, taken as a whole, reports: Indistinguishable V segments such as TRBV6-2 and TRBV6-3 were excluded. Sequences of the TCR beta chain were said to predict the HLA-A and HLA-B alleles of most subjects accurately. Sequencing likely caused a cluster of highly shared sequence variants.

Note on this clone: The antigen remains undetermined.

This chain joins TRBV5-6 and TRBJ2-4; tentative D call: TRBD1 (6 bases). The sequence derives from a woman aged 25 to 39 in good health and CMV-seropositive. Material: PBMCs. DNA of the CDR3: TGTGCCAGCAGCCCCGGGTCAGGGGCAGCCAAAAACATTCAGTACTTC. It codes for CASSPGSGAAKNIQYF.